Listed below are T cell receptor beta chains from one sample, sequenced in a study of cytomegalovirus exposure and HLA in healthy donors. Measured with immunoSEQ multiplex PCR; TCRdb has only the in-frame clones, and not every one. This table has 95,000 to 150,000 clones, over 60% appearing once. The source material was PBMCs. These receptors were obtained from a man aged 25-45 years in good health and CMV-seronegative. The conserved cysteine and the conserved F or W are not part of the CDR3 here. Some rows have no size entry. The others give once, few or many, or a class for an expanded clone.

v_call | clone_size | cdr3_aa
TRBV5-6 | NA | ASSSPGSGRASYEQY
TRBV14 | NA | ASSQERRVGYEQY
TRBV2 | NA | ASRRDYNEQY
TRBV7-9 | NA | ASSSFLFTGNYEQY
TRBV21-1 | NA | ASSKVLGVPRPLH
TRBV2 | once | ASKYSTEAF
TRBV13 | NA | ASSRGGGLDTGELF
TRBV5-4 | NA | ASSLEGAHGYT
TRBV27 | NA | ASSLGGQKYEQY
TRBV7-9 | NA | ASSLSGSGNTIY
TRBV6-5 | NA | ASSLGQGANQPQH
TRBV28 | NA | ASSHAVNTEAF
TRBV6-5 | NA | ASMIGTGGRSPLH
TRBV7-3 | few | ASSLSGRSVDEQY
TRBV6-1 | NA | ASSEDRGAWETQY
TRBV4-3 | NA | ASSQGTSGRTDTQY
TRBV7-8 | NA | ASSLGLGIAGAMGDTQY
TRBV14 | NA | ASSPQGASSGYT
TRBV6-1 | NA | ASSGGQDGNSPLH
TRBV6-1 | once | ASGGGGQPQH
TRBV6-6 | few | ASSSGLGWEQY
TRBV5-1 | few | ASSRDGGTNQPQH
TRBV9 | few | ASSVISGSTDTQY
TRBV30 | NA | ALMDMTNYGYT
TRBV9 | NA | ASSGRPGLAGEPAYEQY
TRBV27 | NA | ASSLGTGYEQY
TRBV6-1 | NA | ASSETVWGSYEQY
TRBV4-1 | NA | ASSQTLAGVTDTQY
TRBV9 | NA | ASSPRRGSGTGGTGELF
TRBV27 | few | ASSFGGEAYNEQF
TRBV7-8 | NA | ASSISRGEAF
TRBV28 | NA | ASSSGGTYEQY
TRBV5-4 | NA | ASSLLDRARYEQY
TRBV4-2 | NA | ASSEGLRDTVDEKLF
TRBV7-6 | NA | ASSLGGGTEAF
TRBV7-2 | few | ASSQTRQGVFGNTIY
TRBV5-4 | NA | ASSNFTGVTEAF
TRBV10-3 | NA | AISDGWDRDTEAF
TRBV19 | NA | ASSQWNEQF
TRBV27 | NA | ASSLAGLSYEQY
TRBV10-2 | NA | ASRPGTGGADGYT
TRBV23-1 | NA | ASSQATGARNQPQH
TRBV20-1 | NA | SAPLGGGYT
TRBV7-9 | once | ASGFKPGSGTWEETQY
TRBV7-2 | NA | ASTPRQGINQPQH
TRBV29-1 | NA | SVGDSRDEQY
TRBV18 | NA | ASSPPARDEQF
TRBV5-4 | NA | ASSLAHREQF
TRBV9 | NA | ASSVDGGPPGLSYEQY
TRBV27 | NA | ASSFYGSYNEQF
TRBV6-6 | NA | ASSYLANTGELF
TRBV11-2 | NA | ASSFEAGEYGYT
TRBV25-1 | NA | ASKADRAPYEQY
TRBV9 | NA | ASGQGLTDTQY
TRBV6-6 | NA | ASSARLGQGPYEQY
TRBV27 | NA | ASSLYGVRQGGYEQY
TRBV7-2 | NA | ASSLDRGRTEAF
TRBV5-1 | NA | ASSYNDRAYEQY